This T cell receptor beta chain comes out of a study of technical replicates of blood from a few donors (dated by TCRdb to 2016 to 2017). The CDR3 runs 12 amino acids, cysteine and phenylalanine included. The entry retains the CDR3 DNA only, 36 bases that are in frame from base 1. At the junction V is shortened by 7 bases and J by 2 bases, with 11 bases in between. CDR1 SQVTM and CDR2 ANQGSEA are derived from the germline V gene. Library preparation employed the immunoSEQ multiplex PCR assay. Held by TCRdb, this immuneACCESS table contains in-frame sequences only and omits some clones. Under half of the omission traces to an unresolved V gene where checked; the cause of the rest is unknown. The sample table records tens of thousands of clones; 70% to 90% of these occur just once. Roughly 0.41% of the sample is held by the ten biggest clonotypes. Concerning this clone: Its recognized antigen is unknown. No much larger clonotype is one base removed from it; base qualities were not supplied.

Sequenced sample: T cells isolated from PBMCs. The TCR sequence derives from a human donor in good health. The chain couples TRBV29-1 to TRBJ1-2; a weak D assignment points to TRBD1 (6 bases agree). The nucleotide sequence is TGCAGCGACAGGGAGGGGAACTATGGCTACACCTTC. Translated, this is CSDREGNYGYTF.